The clone carrying this T cell receptor beta chain was observed a few times. What it binds is not known. From the RT-PCR reads, TCRdb called clonotypes with MiXCR, one entry per CDR3 protein. Here the sample spans approximately 500,000 distinct CDR3 sequences, approximately 24% being singletons. This CDR3 has 15 amino acids. Germline V gene data show CDR1 as MNHEY and CDR2 as SMNVEV (reference sequence). J was trimmed by 6 bases and V by 3 bases; bases with no gene match: 4. These data come from a study of response to subunit inactivated influenza vaccine. General study points: It was the authors' suggestion that each seasonal influenza vaccination recruits few new T cells.

These data were also reused for a study on T cells expressing NK-cell markers. That study reports: Template switching by 5'RACE with UMIs generated the TCR beta cDNA. From sorted CD3+CD56+NKG2C+, CD3+CD56+NKG2C- and CD3+CD56-NKG2C+ T cells came the TCR beta repertoires. Dominant NKG2C+ clonotype frequencies of roughly 1.0-7.0% of CD8+ T cells were measured in roughly 6 donors.

The V gene is TRBV27, the J gene TRBJ2-1; 11 bases map to TRBD2. The receptor comes from a middle-aged man who received an inactivated influenza vaccine. Sequencing was performed on CD4+ T cells sorted from PBMCs, taken 11 to 12 days after vaccination. The CDR3 loop reads CASSFPGLAGNEQFF. CDR3 in DNA: TGTGCCAGCAGTTTCCCCGGACTAGCGGGCAATGAGCAGTTCTTC.